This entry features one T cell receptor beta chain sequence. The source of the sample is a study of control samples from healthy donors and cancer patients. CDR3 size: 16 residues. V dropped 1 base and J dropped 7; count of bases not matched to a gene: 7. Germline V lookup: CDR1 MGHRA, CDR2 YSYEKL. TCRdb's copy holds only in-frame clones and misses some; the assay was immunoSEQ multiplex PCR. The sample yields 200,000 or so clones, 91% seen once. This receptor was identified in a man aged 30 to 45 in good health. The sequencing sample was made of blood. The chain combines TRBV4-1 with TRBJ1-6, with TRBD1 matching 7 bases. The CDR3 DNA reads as TGCGCCAGCAGCCAAGGACCGGGACAGAGCAATTCACCCCTCCACTTT. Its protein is CASSQGPGQSNSPLHF.